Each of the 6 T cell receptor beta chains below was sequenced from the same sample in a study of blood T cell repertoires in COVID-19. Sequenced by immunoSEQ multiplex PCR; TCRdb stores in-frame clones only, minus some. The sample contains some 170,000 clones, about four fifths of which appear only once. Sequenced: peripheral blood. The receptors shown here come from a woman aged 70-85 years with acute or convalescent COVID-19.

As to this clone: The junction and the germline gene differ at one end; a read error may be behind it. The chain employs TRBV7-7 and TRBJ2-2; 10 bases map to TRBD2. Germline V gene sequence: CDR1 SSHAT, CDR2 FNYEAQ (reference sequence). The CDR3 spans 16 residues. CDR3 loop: CASSYSSGGGTGELFF. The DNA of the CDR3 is TGTGCTAGCAGCTACTCTAGCGGGGGAGGAACCGGGGAGCTGTTTTTT.

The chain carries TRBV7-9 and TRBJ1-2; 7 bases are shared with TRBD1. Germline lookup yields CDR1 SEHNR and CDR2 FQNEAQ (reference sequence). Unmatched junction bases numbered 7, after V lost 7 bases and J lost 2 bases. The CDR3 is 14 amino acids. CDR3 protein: CASTSDRVNYGYTF. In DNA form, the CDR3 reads TGTGCCAGCACCTCAGACAGGGTGAACTATGGCTACACCTTC.

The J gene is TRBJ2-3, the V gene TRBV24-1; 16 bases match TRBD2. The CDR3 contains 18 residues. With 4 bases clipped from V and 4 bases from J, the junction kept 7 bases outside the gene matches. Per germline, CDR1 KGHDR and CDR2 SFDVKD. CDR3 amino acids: CATSDPGLAGGLSDTQYF. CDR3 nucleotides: TGTGCCACCAGTGACCCGGGACTAGCGGGAGGGTTATCAGATACGCAGTATTTT.

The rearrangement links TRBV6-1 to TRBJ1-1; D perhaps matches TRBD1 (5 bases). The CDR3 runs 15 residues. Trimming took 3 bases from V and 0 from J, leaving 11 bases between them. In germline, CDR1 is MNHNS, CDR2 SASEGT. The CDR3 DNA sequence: TGTGCCAGCAGTGACCAGGGAAGTATGAACACTGAAGCTTTCTTT. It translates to CASSDQGSMNTEAFF.

CDR3 sequence: CASSQGSGTSGGASYEQYF. For the CDR3, the DNA is TGCGCCAGCAGCCAAGGAAGCGGGACTAGCGGGGGGGCCTCCTACGAGCAGTACTTC. The chain is built from TRBV4-1 and TRBJ2-7; the match to TRBD2 covers 16 bases. Losses at the gene ends were 1 base for V and 0 bases for J; bases not matched to a gene: 6. CDR3 length: 19 residues. Germline V lookup: CDR1 MGHRA, CDR2 YSYEKL.

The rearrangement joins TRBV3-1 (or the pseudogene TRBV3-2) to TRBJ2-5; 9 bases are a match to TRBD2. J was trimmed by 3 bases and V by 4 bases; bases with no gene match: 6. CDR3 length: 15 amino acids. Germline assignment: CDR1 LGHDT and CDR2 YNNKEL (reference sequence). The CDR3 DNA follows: TGTGCCAGCAGCCCCCAGGGACTAGCAGAAGAGACCCAGTACTTC. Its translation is CASSPQGLAEETQYF.